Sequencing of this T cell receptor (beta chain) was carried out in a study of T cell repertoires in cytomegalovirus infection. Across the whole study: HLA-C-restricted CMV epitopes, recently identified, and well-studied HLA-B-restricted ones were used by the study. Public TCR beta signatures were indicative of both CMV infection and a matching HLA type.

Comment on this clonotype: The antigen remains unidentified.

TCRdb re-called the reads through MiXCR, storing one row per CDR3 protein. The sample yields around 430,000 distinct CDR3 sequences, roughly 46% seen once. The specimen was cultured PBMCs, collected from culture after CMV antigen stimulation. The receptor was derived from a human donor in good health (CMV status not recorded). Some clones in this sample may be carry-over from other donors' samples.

The CDR3 nucleotides read TGTGCCAGCAGCTCCGTTTACAATGAGCAGTTCTTC. It yields the protein CASSSVYNEQFF. The rearrangement joins TRBV7-8 to TRBJ2-1; D unresolved. Trimming removed 4 bases at V and 4 bases at J, with 5 bases between. The CDR3 length is 12 residues. Germline values: CDR1 SGHVS, CDR2 FQNEAQ.